This paragraph reports one TCR beta chain. This record comes from a study of T cell changes during pregnancy in multiple sclerosis. The protocol was immunoSEQ multiplex PCR, while the TCRdb copy is restricted to in-frame clones and leaves out a portion. The sample consists of 40,000 to 50,000 clones, around 94% of them appearing once. CDR1 is MGHRA and CDR2 is YSYEKL in the germline V gene. The germline V and J ends were trimmed by 1 base and 4 bases, with 13 bases remaining between them. The CDR3 totals 15 residues. This specimen was CD4+ T cells from peripheral blood mononuclear cells, taken in the third trimester of pregnancy. This sequence originates from a female donor with multiple sclerosis, enrolled in a pregnancy study. The genes are TRBV4-1 and TRBJ2-5; D perhaps matches TRBD2 (5 bases). In nucleotides, the CDR3 is TGCGCCAGCAGCCAAGGGTCGACTATGCCAGAGACCCAGTACTTC. It yields the protein CASSQGSTMPETQYF.